A selection of T cell receptor beta chains follows, all from one sample in a study of T cell responses to AZD1222 COVID-19 vaccine. The assay was immunoSEQ multiplex PCR, and TCRdb's table has in-frame clones only and misses some. Of under 90,000 clones detected, 70% to 90% appear once; the ten largest clones hold less than 11%. Sequenced here: peripheral blood, sampled 28 days after the second AZD1222 dose. These receptors all come from an adult who received the AZD1222 COVID-19 vaccine. The CDR3 runs from the conserved cysteine through the conserved F or W. The D gene is left open where the match is weak. Only some rows state a clone size, as once, few, many or a class for expanded clones.

d_call: TRBD2; cdr3_length: 17; j_call: TRBJ2-7; v_call: TRBV14; clone_size: -; cdr3_nt: TGTGCCAGCAGCCAAGATTTAGGTAGCGGGGAATACTACGAGCAGTACTTC; cdr3_aa: CASSQDLGSGEYYEQYF
d_call: -; cdr3_length: 14; j_call: TRBJ2-7; v_call: TRBV5-8; clone_size: -; cdr3_nt: TGTGCCAGCAGCTTGCAAGGGGGTCCCTACGAGCAGTACTTC; cdr3_aa: CASSLQGGPYEQYF
d_call: -; cdr3_length: 14; j_call: TRBJ2-7; v_call: TRBV5-6; clone_size: -; cdr3_nt: TGTGCCAGCAGCTTGGTTGGGCTGGCTGCGGAGCAGTACTTC; cdr3_aa: CASSLVGLAAEQYF
d_call: -; cdr3_length: 15; j_call: TRBJ1-5; v_call: TRBV3-1/TRBV3-2; clone_size: -; cdr3_nt: TGTGCCAGCAGCCAAGACGGAACAGTAAATCAGCCCCAGCATTTT; cdr3_aa: CASSQDGTVNQPQHF
d_call: TRBD2; cdr3_length: 17; j_call: TRBJ2-3; v_call: TRBV7-8; clone_size: -; cdr3_nt: TGTGCCAGCAGCTTAAACGGCGGGGGGGCCTCGGCAGATACGCAGTATTTT; cdr3_aa: CASSLNGGGASADTQYF
d_call: -; cdr3_length: 15; j_call: TRBJ1-2; v_call: TRBV14; clone_size: -; cdr3_nt: TGTGCCAGCAGCCAAACAAAGGGGTCCTCCTATGGCTACACCTTC; cdr3_aa: CASSQTKGSSYGYTF
d_call: -; cdr3_length: 13; j_call: TRBJ1-6; v_call: TRBV6-1; clone_size: -; cdr3_nt: TGTGCCAGCAGTGAACGGGCGGGCGGCTCCCTCCACTTT; cdr3_aa: CASSERAGGSLHF
d_call: -; cdr3_length: 13; j_call: TRBJ2-7; v_call: TRBV2; clone_size: -; cdr3_nt: TGTGCCAGCAGTGAGGATTCTTCCTACGAGCAGTACTTC; cdr3_aa: CASSEDSSYEQYF
d_call: -; cdr3_length: 12; j_call: TRBJ2-5; v_call: TRBV6-5; clone_size: -; cdr3_nt: TGTGCCAGCAAGGGGGGGCACGAGACCCAGTACTTC; cdr3_aa: CASKGGHETQYF
d_call: TRBD1; cdr3_length: 13; j_call: TRBJ2-3; v_call: TRBV5-1; clone_size: -; cdr3_nt: TGCGCCAGCAGCTGGACAGGGGGAAATACGCAGTATTTT; cdr3_aa: CASSWTGGNTQYF
d_call: -; cdr3_length: 19; j_call: TRBJ1-2; v_call: TRBV18; clone_size: -; cdr3_nt: TGTGCCAGCTCACCACCAGGTCTGACAGGCCATGCGCTGAACTATGGCTACACCTTC; cdr3_aa: CASSPPGLTGHALNYGYTF
d_call: -; cdr3_length: 12; j_call: TRBJ1-1; v_call: TRBV11-2; clone_size: -; cdr3_nt: TGTGCCAGCAGCTTAGATAGGACAGCCGCTTTCTTT; cdr3_aa: CASSLDRTAAFF
d_call: TRBD2; cdr3_length: 20; j_call: TRBJ2-3; v_call: TRBV6-2/TRBV6-3; clone_size: -; cdr3_nt: TGTGCCAGCAGTTACTCGAGGGGATTCGCGGGGGGCCCAAGCACAGATACGCAGTATTTT; cdr3_aa: CASSYSRGFAGGPSTDTQYF
d_call: -; cdr3_length: 17; j_call: TRBJ1-2; v_call: TRBV10-2; clone_size: -; cdr3_nt: TGCGCCAGCAGTGAAGGCCCTGGGGGGGCCTGGCACTATGGCTACACCTTC; cdr3_aa: CASSEGPGGAWHYGYTF
d_call: TRBD2; cdr3_length: 13; j_call: TRBJ2-7; v_call: TRBV2; clone_size: once; cdr3_nt: TGTGCCTCATTCACTAGCGGGGGTAACGAGCAGTACTTC; cdr3_aa: CASFTSGGNEQYF
d_call: TRBD2; cdr3_length: 17; j_call: TRBJ2-3; v_call: TRBV6-2/TRBV6-3; clone_size: -; cdr3_nt: TGTGCCAGCAGTTACTCATCTAGCGGGGGGGTCACAGATACGCAGTATTTT; cdr3_aa: CASSYSSSGGVTDTQYF
d_call: -; cdr3_length: 11; j_call: TRBJ2-2; v_call: TRBV6-6; clone_size: -; cdr3_nt: TGTGCCAGCAGTACAACCGGGGAGCTGTTTTTT; cdr3_aa: CASSTTGELFF
d_call: -; cdr3_length: 13; j_call: TRBJ1-1; v_call: TRBV9; clone_size: -; cdr3_nt: TGTGCCAGCAGCGCGCGACAGAACACTGAAGCTTTCTTT; cdr3_aa: CASSARQNTEAFF
d_call: -; cdr3_length: 12; j_call: TRBJ2-1; v_call: TRBV5-6; clone_size: -; cdr3_nt: TGTGCCAGCAGCTTGAGGCTCGGGGAGCAGTTCTTC; cdr3_aa: CASSLRLGEQFF
d_call: -; cdr3_length: 11; j_call: TRBJ2-5; v_call: TRBV20-1; clone_size: once; cdr3_nt: TGCAGTGCCGACCTCCAAGAGACCCAGTACTTC; cdr3_aa: CSADLQETQYF
d_call: TRBD2; cdr3_length: 15; j_call: TRBJ2-3; v_call: TRBV7-9; clone_size: few; cdr3_nt: TGTGCCAGCAGCGAGCGGGGGGCGAGCACAGATACGCAGTATTTT; cdr3_aa: CASSERGASTDTQYF
d_call: TRBD2; cdr3_length: 18; j_call: TRBJ2-7; v_call: TRBV19; clone_size: once; cdr3_nt: TGTGCCAGTAGTATCCAAAGTAGCGGGGGGTATGCCGCCTACGAGCAGTACTTC; cdr3_aa: CASSIQSSGGYAAYEQYF
d_call: TRBD2; cdr3_length: 19; j_call: TRBJ2-1; v_call: TRBV4-2; clone_size: -; cdr3_nt: TGTGCCAGCAGCCCGGGGGTTCGGCGGGGGGGCCAATGGTACAATGAGCAGTTCTTC; cdr3_aa: CASSPGVRRGGQWYNEQFF
d_call: -; cdr3_length: 16; j_call: TRBJ1-3; v_call: TRBV6-1; clone_size: -; cdr3_nt: TGTGCCAGCAGTGAACACCACGTCCCCTCTGGAAACACCATATATTTT; cdr3_aa: CASSEHHVPSGNTIYF
d_call: -; cdr3_length: 14; j_call: TRBJ2-7; v_call: TRBV6-5; clone_size: -; cdr3_nt: TGTGCCAGCAGGGACAGTTCGCGCTCCTACGAGCAGTACTTC; cdr3_aa: CASRDSSRSYEQYF
d_call: -; cdr3_length: 11; j_call: TRBJ1-1; v_call: TRBV12-3/TRBV12-4; clone_size: few; cdr3_nt: TGTGCCAGCAGGCGACAGCTTGAAGCTTTCTTT; cdr3_aa: CASRRQLEAFF
d_call: -; cdr3_length: 16; j_call: TRBJ1-6; v_call: TRBV7-8; clone_size: few; cdr3_nt: TGTGCCAGCAGCCTCATGCAGGGACAAGGGAATTCACCCCTCCACTTT; cdr3_aa: CASSLMQGQGNSPLHF
d_call: -; cdr3_length: 16; j_call: TRBJ1-3; v_call: TRBV14; clone_size: -; cdr3_nt: TGTGCCAGCAGCCAAGATCATTGGAGTGCTGGAAACACCATATATTTT; cdr3_aa: CASSQDHWSAGNTIYF
d_call: TRBD1; cdr3_length: 16; j_call: TRBJ2-7; v_call: TRBV6-6; clone_size: -; cdr3_nt: TGTGCCAGCAGTCACGTACAGGGGAAAGAACTCTACGAGCAGTACTTC; cdr3_aa: CASSHVQGKELYEQYF
d_call: TRBD1; cdr3_length: 15; j_call: TRBJ1-2; v_call: TRBV19; clone_size: -; cdr3_nt: TGTGCCAGTAGTATTGCCACGGGACAGAGTTATGGCTACACCTTC; cdr3_aa: CASSIATGQSYGYTF
d_call: TRBD2; cdr3_length: 15; j_call: TRBJ2-5; v_call: TRBV9; clone_size: -; cdr3_nt: TGTGCCAGCAGCGTGAGCGGGATACCAGGGGAGACCCAGTACTTC; cdr3_aa: CASSVSGIPGETQYF
d_call: -; cdr3_length: 13; j_call: TRBJ2-7; v_call: TRBV2; clone_size: few; cdr3_nt: TGTGCCACCGCGGAGCCTTTCTCCTACGAGCAGTACTTC; cdr3_aa: CATAEPFSYEQYF
d_call: -; cdr3_length: 12; j_call: TRBJ2-5; v_call: TRBV2; clone_size: -; cdr3_nt: TGTGCCAGCAATCGGATTCAAGAGACCCAGTACTTC; cdr3_aa: CASNRIQETQYF
d_call: -; cdr3_length: 13; j_call: TRBJ1-5; v_call: TRBV3-1/TRBV3-2; clone_size: -; cdr3_nt: TGTGCCAGCAGTCACGGACAGTATCAGCCCCAGCATTTT; cdr3_aa: CASSHGQYQPQHF
d_call: TRBD1; cdr3_length: 13; j_call: TRBJ1-2; v_call: TRBV9; clone_size: -; cdr3_nt: TGTGCCAGCAGCATGCAGACAGGGCCCGCGTACACCTTC; cdr3_aa: CASSMQTGPAYTF
d_call: -; cdr3_length: 13; j_call: TRBJ1-2; v_call: TRBV27; clone_size: -; cdr3_nt: TGTGCCAGCAGTTCGCTACACAGGGATGGCTACACCTTC; cdr3_aa: CASSSLHRDGYTF
d_call: -; cdr3_length: 14; j_call: TRBJ2-7; v_call: TRBV6-5; clone_size: -; cdr3_nt: TGTGCCAGCATTAATGCAGGTTTTACCTACGAGCAGTACTTC; cdr3_aa: CASINAGFTYEQYF
d_call: -; cdr3_length: 14; j_call: TRBJ1-6; v_call: TRBV7-9; clone_size: -; cdr3_nt: TGTGCCAGCAGCCCCGGCTTGTCGATAGCACCCCTCCACTTT; cdr3_aa: CASSPGLSIAPLHF
d_call: -; cdr3_length: 13; j_call: TRBJ2-2; v_call: TRBV5-1; clone_size: -; cdr3_nt: TGCGCCAGCAGCTTGGTCTTGGGCGGGGAGCTGTTTTTT; cdr3_aa: CASSLVLGGELFF
d_call: TRBD1; cdr3_length: 17; j_call: TRBJ1-2; v_call: TRBV19; clone_size: -; cdr3_nt: TGTGCCAGTAGTATGGTACAGGGGAGAGGGTCTAACTATGGCTACACCTTC; cdr3_aa: CASSMVQGRGSNYGYTF
d_call: TRBD1; cdr3_length: 15; j_call: TRBJ2-3; v_call: TRBV4-1; clone_size: -; cdr3_nt: TGCGCCAGCACAAAACAGGGGGCCGGCACAGATACGCAGTATTTT; cdr3_aa: CASTKQGAGTDTQYF
d_call: TRBD1; cdr3_length: 15; j_call: TRBJ2-2; v_call: TRBV6-5; clone_size: -; cdr3_nt: TGTGCCAGCAGTCGCAGGGGGCCCGACACCGGGGAGCTGTTTTTT; cdr3_aa: CASSRRGPDTGELFF
d_call: TRBD1; cdr3_length: 14; j_call: TRBJ1-2; v_call: TRBV5-1; clone_size: -; cdr3_nt: TGCGCCAGCAGCTTCGGACAGGGCCCTTATGGCTACACCTTC; cdr3_aa: CASSFGQGPYGYTF
d_call: -; cdr3_length: 14; j_call: TRBJ2-1; v_call: TRBV5-1; clone_size: -; cdr3_nt: TGCGCCAGCAGCTTGGGACAGGAGACCAATGAGCAGTTCTTC; cdr3_aa: CASSLGQETNEQFF
d_call: -; cdr3_length: 14; j_call: TRBJ1-1; v_call: TRBV6-2/TRBV6-3; clone_size: -; cdr3_nt: TGTGCCAGCAGTTACTCCGGGAGGGTAGAGGCCGCTTTCTTT; cdr3_aa: CASSYSGRVEAAFF
d_call: -; cdr3_length: 14; j_call: TRBJ1-1; v_call: TRBV7-3; clone_size: -; cdr3_nt: TGTGCCAGCAGCTTCCAACAGGGGAACACTGAAGCTTTCTTT; cdr3_aa: CASSFQQGNTEAFF
d_call: TRBD2; cdr3_length: 15; j_call: TRBJ2-7; v_call: TRBV28; clone_size: -; cdr3_nt: TGTGCCAGCAGTGGACTAGCGGAATACTCCTACGAGCAGTACTTC; cdr3_aa: CASSGLAEYSYEQYF
d_call: -; cdr3_length: 13; j_call: TRBJ2-1; v_call: TRBV19; clone_size: -; cdr3_nt: TGTGCCAGTAGTATCGGTGGGGTCAATGAGCAGTTCTTC; cdr3_aa: CASSIGGVNEQFF
d_call: -; cdr3_length: 13; j_call: TRBJ2-2; v_call: TRBV11-3; clone_size: -; cdr3_nt: TGTGCCAGCAGCTTAGATAGGGGCGGGGAGCTGTTTTTT; cdr3_aa: CASSLDRGGELFF
d_call: -; cdr3_length: 17; j_call: TRBJ1-6; v_call: TRBV4-1; clone_size: -; cdr3_nt: TGCGCCAGCAGCCAAGGGGGCAGCGGGGTGCCTAATTCACCCCTCCACTTT; cdr3_aa: CASSQGGSGVPNSPLHF
d_call: -; cdr3_length: 12; j_call: TRBJ2-7; v_call: TRBV27; clone_size: -; cdr3_nt: TGTGCCAGCAGTTCGACGGGGACCGAGCAGTACTTC; cdr3_aa: CASSSTGTEQYF
d_call: -; cdr3_length: 15; j_call: TRBJ2-3; v_call: TRBV6-1; clone_size: -; cdr3_nt: TGTGCCAGCAGTGAAACAGGCCGATCCACAGATACGCAGTATTTT; cdr3_aa: CASSETGRSTDTQYF
d_call: -; cdr3_length: 15; j_call: TRBJ1-4; v_call: TRBV6-6; clone_size: -; cdr3_nt: TGTGCCAGCAGTTACCCAGTGCTTGGGAATGAAAAACTGTTTTTT; cdr3_aa: CASSYPVLGNEKLFF